This T cell receptor (beta chain) was profiled in a study of technical replicates of blood from a handful of donors (TCRdb year 2017). Trimming takes 6 bases from V and 6 bases from J, and the germline ends sit 18 bases apart. The CDR3 runs 14 amino acids, cysteine and phenylalanine included. The CDR3 DNA has 42 bases and is translated from base 1. CDR1 and CDR2 (MNHEY, SVGAGI) derive from the germline V gene. Receptor amplification or capture employed the immunoSEQ multiplex PCR assay. TCRdb took this table from immuneACCESS and kept in-frame rearrangements with V and J called. Such tables lack part of the clones; where checked against another copy, unresolved V genes explain under half of the gap, and the rest is unexplained. The sample table contains 75,000 to 85,000 clones; only one count was recorded for approximately 94% of them. The biggest ten clones account for roughly 0.4% of the sample.

Note on this clone: It has no known antigen specificity. There are no base qualities to consult, and no much larger clone falls within one base.

The V and J genes are TRBV6-5 and TRBJ2-7, and possibly TRBD1, on 6 matching bases. Sequenced sample: T cells isolated from PBMCs. The sequence came from a human donor in good health. The CDR3 loop reads CASSLQGPLIEQYF. The DNA sequence reads TGTGCCAGCAGCTTACAGGGACCCCTTATCGAGCAGTACTTC.